This is a list of T cell receptor beta chains from one sample in a study of Ad26.COV2.S vaccination and SARS-CoV-2 variants. TCRdb keeps only in-frame clones here, not all; method: immunoSEQ multiplex PCR. This table has over 400,000 clones, approximately 92% appearing once. The input for sequencing was peripheral blood, taken in a trial of Ad26.COV2.S vaccine versus placebo. Source of these receptors: a person aged 18 to 65 who received the Ad26.COV2.S COVID-19 vaccine or a placebo. Both conserved end residues are part of each CDR3. A D gene is named only where the DNA matches it firmly. Clone sizes are given selectively: once, few, many, or a class where the clone is expanded.

v_gene	len	abundance	d_gene	j_gene	CDR3aa	CDR3nt
TRBV7-9	13	.	.	TRBJ1-1	CASSSTRNTEAFF	TGTGCCAGCAGCTCGACAAGGAACACTGAAGCTTTCTTT
TRBV30	14	.	.	TRBJ1-2	CAWTRGGGRNGYTF	TGTGCCTGGACCCGCGGGGGCGGTCGGAATGGCTACACCTTC
TRBV7-3	15	.	.	TRBJ2-1	CASSLTGGLGNEQFF	TGTGCCAGCAGCTTAACAGGGGGTCTTGGGAATGAGCAGTTCTTC
TRBV7-2	15	.	TRBD2	TRBJ2-1	CASSPRMTGGLEQFF	TGTGCCAGCAGCCCCCGGATGACGGGAGGGCTTGAGCAGTTCTTC
TRBV28	12	.	.	TRBJ2-1	CASSLPGTMQFF	TGTGCCAGCAGTTTACCGGGAACGATGCAGTTCTTC
TRBV5-8	14	.	TRBD1	TRBJ1-2	CASSLATGVYGYTF	TGTGCCAGCAGCTTGGCTACAGGGGTATATGGCTACACCTTC
TRBV19	14	.	TRBD1	TRBJ2-7	CASSRQGGSYEQYF	TGTGCCAGTAGTAGACAGGGCGGATCCTACGAGCAGTACTTC
TRBV28	15	.	.	TRBJ1-2	CASSSQGRANYGYTF	TGTGCCAGCAGTTCCCAGGGGCGAGCTAACTATGGCTACACCTTC
TRBV6-6	14	.	TRBD2	TRBJ2-5	CASSSGGYQETQYF	TGTGCCAGCAGTTCCGGGGGGTACCAAGAGACCCAGTACTTC
TRBV24-1	19	.	.	TRBJ2-1	CATSGSSRGPQASNNEQFF	TGTGCCACCAGTGGCTCCTCCCGAGGGCCCCAGGCCTCGAACAATGAGCAGTTCTTC
TRBV11-2	14	.	.	TRBJ1-2	CASSLARTNYGYTF	TGTGCCAGCAGCTTAGCTCGGACAAACTATGGCTACACCTTC
TRBV11-2	13	.	.	TRBJ1-2	CASSTGGEEGYTF	TGTGCCAGCAGCACCGGGGGGGAGGAAGGCTACACCTTC
TRBV28	16	few	.	TRBJ2-1	CASSSKGTVAYNEQFF	TGTGCCAGCAGTTCCAAAGGGACCGTCGCCTACAATGAGCAGTTCTTC
TRBV27	15	once	.	TRBJ2-7	CASSLMQGLVAEQYF	TGTGCCAGCAGTTTAATGCAGGGGTTGGTGGCCGAGCAGTACTTC
TRBV4-2	13	.	.	TRBJ2-1	CASSPAGRGEQFF	TGTGCCAGCAGCCCAGCAGGCCGGGGTGAGCAGTTCTTC
TRBV18	18	.	.	TRBJ1-1	CASSLSRGGQPMNTEAFF	TGTGCCAGCTCACTCTCCCGGGGGGGTCAGCCGATGAACACTGAAGCTTTCTTT
TRBV5-4	16	.	TRBD1	TRBJ1-2	CASSFDPTRQGYGYTF	TGTGCCAGCAGCTTTGACCCTACAAGACAGGGGTATGGCTACACCTTC
TRBV7-6	17	.	TRBD1	TRBJ2-2	CASSPRTGGSWAGELFF	TGTGCCAGCAGCCCCCGGACAGGGGGCTCGTGGGCCGGGGAGCTGTTTTTT
TRBV7-9	15	.	TRBD1	TRBJ1-4	CASSLMGQGGEKLFF	TGTGCCAGCAGCTTAATGGGACAGGGTGGTGAAAAACTGTTTTTT
TRBV5-1	17	.	TRBD2	TRBJ2-5	CASSLGASGGARETQYF	TGCGCCAGCAGCTTGGGAGCTAGCGGGGGGGCCCGGGAGACCCAGTACTTC
TRBV3-1/TRBV3-2	15	once	TRBD1	TRBJ1-1	CASSRLDRVGTEAFF	TGTGCCAGCAGCCGACTAGACAGGGTTGGCACTGAAGCTTTCTTT
TRBV19	16	.	TRBD1	TRBJ1-3	CASSTRTGVSRNTIYF	TGTGCCAGTAGTACAAGAACAGGGGTATCAAGAAACACCATATATTTT
TRBV4-2	17	.	TRBD2	TRBJ2-3	CASSLLFEAGNSDTQYF	TGTGCCAGCAGCCTACTATTCGAAGCGGGGAACTCAGATACGCAGTATTTT
TRBV4-2	17	.	TRBD2	TRBJ2-7	CASSRRLAGGPTYEQYF	TGTGCCAGCAGCCGCCGACTAGCGGGGGGGCCGACCTACGAGCAGTACTTC
TRBV23-1	13	.	.	TRBJ1-2	CASSQGGNYGYTF	TGCGCCAGCAGTCAAGGGGGTAACTATGGCTACACCTTC
TRBV7-9	14	.	.	TRBJ2-4	CASSLDVAKNIQYF	TGTGCCAGCAGCTTAGACGTAGCCAAAAACATTCAGTACTTC
TRBV19	12	.	.	TRBJ2-1	CASRTDRGEQFF	TGTGCCAGCCGAACAGACCGGGGTGAGCAGTTCTTC
TRBV7-8	15	.	TRBD1	TRBJ2-2	CASSLGTGVTGELFF	TGTGCCAGCAGCTTGGGGACAGGGGTCACCGGGGAGCTGTTTTTT
TRBV4-1	16	.	TRBD1	TRBJ2-1	CASTQVIGTAYNEQFF	TGCGCCAGCACCCAAGTTATCGGGACAGCCTACAATGAGCAGTTCTTC